This TCR beta chain was identified in a study of blood T cell repertoires in COVID-19. This CDR3 region has 12 residues. Deletions cut 4 bases from V and 1 base from J, with 3 bases between. CDR1 and CDR2 from the germline V gene are KGHDR and SFDVKD. The table came from immunoSEQ multiplex PCR; TCRdb's copy has only in-frame clones and leaves some out. The repertoire holds about 130,000 clones, with 84% as singletons. To note about this clone: At the DNA level, this CDR3 is encoded by other sequences in the same sample as well.

The V call is TRBV24-1, the J call TRBJ1-2; D gene ambiguous. The sample comprised peripheral blood. This receptor was taken from a woman in her sixties with acute or convalescent COVID-19. CDR3 nucleotides: TGTGCCACCAGTGACAGTAACTATGGCTACACCTTC. Translated, it gives CATSDSNYGYTF.